A single sample is the source of the 16 T cell receptor beta chains below, sequenced in a study of pediatric ulcerative colitis. Sequenced by immunoSEQ multiplex PCR; TCRdb stores in-frame clones only, minus some. The sample holds 64,000 or so clones, 77% seen once. The sample taken for sequencing was blood. These TCRs come from a boy between 10 and 17 years old with moderate ulcerative colitis.

The chain joins TRBV11-2 to TRBJ2-7; TRBD2 aligns across 8 bases. This CDR3 has 15 residues. V shed 3 bases and J 6 bases; nucleotides not matched to a gene: 10. Per germline, CDR1 SGHAT and CDR2 FQNNGV. The CDR3: CASSFLAGSFPEQYF. CDR3 sequence (DNA): TGTGCCAGCAGCTTCTTAGCGGGGTCATTCCCCGAGCAGTACTTC.

This rearrangement joins TRBV29-1 to TRBJ2-7; D is perhaps TRBD2 (6 bases). Germline V gives CDR1 SQVTM, CDR2 ANQGSEA. Deletions cut 7 bases from V and 3 bases from J, with 19 bases between. The CDR3 consists of 14 residues. This CDR3 is CSAIGGPGYYEQYF. CDR3 nucleotide sequence: TGCAGCGCTATAGGAGGGCCAGGTTACTACGAGCAGTACTTC.

The chain has TRBV18 and TRBJ2-7, with a weak D call TRBD2 (7 bases). CDR3 size: 13 residues. Germline lookup yields CDR1 KGHSH and CDR2 LQKENI. The ends were cut back, 4 bases at V and 6 bases at J, with 13 bases in the middle. The chain's CDR3 is CASSLKAGAEQYF. The CDR3 nucleotides are TGTGCCAGCTCACTAAAGGCGGGGGCCGAGCAGTACTTC.

The gene calls are TRBV4-1 and TRBJ2-1, with TRBD2 identical over 14 bases. Unmatched junction bases numbered 3, after V lost 2 bases and J lost 6 bases. Germline V gene data show CDR1 as MGHRA and CDR2 as YSYEKL. The CDR3 covers 16 residues. The CDR3: CASSQLGLAGVNEQFF. DNA of the CDR3: TGCGCCAGCAGCCAATTGGGACTAGCGGGAGTCAATGAGCAGTTCTTC.

The J gene is TRBJ2-7, the V gene TRBV18, with 9 positions matching TRBD2. The CDR3 covers 15 residues. Germline V lookup: CDR1 KGHSH, CDR2 LQKENI. Germline trimming cut 6 bases from V and 0 bases from J; bases unmatched to any gene: 6. The CDR3 reads CASSRRTSDSYEQYF. CDR3 nucleotide sequence: TGTGCCAGCTCCCGCCGGACTAGCGACTCCTACGAGCAGTACTTC.

The gene calls are TRBV11-2 and TRBJ1-5; TRBD1 is a possible D gene (5 bases). The V gene's germline CDR1 is SGHAT and CDR2 FQNNGV. Trimming pared 5 bases from V and 7 bases from J, leaving 9 bases between. The length of the CDR3 is 12 residues. This CDR3 is CASSPQGQPQHF. Written as DNA, the CDR3 is TGTGCCAGCAGCCCCCAGGGACAGCCCCAGCATTTT.

This clone was counted only a few times. CDR3 bases: TGTGCCAGCAGCTCTTTGACAGACTCTGGAAACACCATATATTTT. As protein: CASSSLTDSGNTIYF. The chain links TRBV7-6 to TRBJ1-3; possible D gene TRBD1, 5 bases. Deletions cut 4 bases from V and 0 bases from J, with 10 bases between. In germline, CDR1 is SGHVS, CDR2 FNYEAQ. This CDR3 is built from 15 residues.

This clone was recorded a few times. V usage is TRBV7-9 and J usage is TRBJ1-1; D is perhaps TRBD1 (5 bases). Germline CDR1 SEHNR, CDR2 FQNEAQ (reference sequence). This CDR3 region has 15 residues. Trimming pared 1 base from V and 1 base from J, leaving 10 bases between. In DNA, the CDR3 is TGTGCCAGCAGCTTAGGGGGAGGGACGAACACTGAAGCTTTCTTT. Amino acid sequence: CASSLGGGTNTEAFF.

J is TRBJ2-2 and V is TRBV4-1; D call uncertain. The CDR3 spans 15 residues. V shed 1 base and J shed 6 bases, with 12 bases lying between them. Germline CDR1 is MGHRA and CDR2 is YSYEKL. CDR3 DNA sequence: TGCGCCAGCAGCCAAGTTTTCCGTGGGCCCGGGGAGCTGTTTTTT. Translated: CASSQVFRGPGELFF.

The chain has TRBV19 and TRBJ1-1, with no clear D. Germline V gene lookup returns CDR1 LNHDA and CDR2 SQIVND (reference sequence). The germline V and J ends were trimmed by 3 bases and 1 base, with 9 bases remaining between them. This CDR3 has 14 amino acids. CDR3 nucleotide sequence: TGTGCCAGTAGTATTGTCTTGGGGAACACTGAAGCTTTCTTT. Amino acids: CASSIVLGNTEAFF. Full variable domain (missing parts from reference TRBV19 and TRBJ1-1): DGGITQSPKYLFRKEGQNVTLSCEQNLNHDAMYWYRQDPGQGLRLIYYSQIVNDFQKGDIAEGYSVSREKKESFPLTVTSAQKNPTAFYLCASSIVLGNTEAFFGQGTRLTVV.

The J gene is TRBJ1-1, the V gene TRBV5-5; the match to TRBD1 covers 9 bases. The V gene's germline CDR1 is SGHKS and CDR2 YYEKEE (reference sequence). The V and J ends lost 5 bases and 5 bases, in that order; junction bases with no gene match: 7. This CDR3 region has 14 residues. Written as DNA, the CDR3 is TGTGCCAGCAGAATACAGGGGGCCGCGACTGAAGCTTTCTTT. It encodes CASRIQGAATEAFF.

The chain couples TRBV13 to TRBJ1-1, with 7 bases identical to TRBD1. The V gene end was trimmed by 4 bases and the J gene end by 5 bases; junction bases not matched to a gene: 13. Per germline, CDR1 PRHDT and CDR2 FYEKMQ (reference sequence). The CDR3 consists of 16 residues. This CDR3 is CASSWTQGPGITEAFF. The CDR3 DNA reads as TGTGCCAGCAGCTGGACACAGGGGCCCGGAATAACTGAAGCTTTCTTT.

By share, this clone counts as medium-sized (0.01 to 0.1%). The V call is TRBV9, the J call TRBJ1-2, with 10 nucleotides matching TRBD1. There are 16 residues in the CDR3. Germline values: CDR1 SGDLS, CDR2 YYNGEE. With V trimmed by 3 bases and J by 4 bases, 9 bases remained unmatched. Here the CDR3 reads CASSEGRDRGTYGYTF. In DNA, the CDR3 is TGTGCCAGCAGCGAGGGTCGGGACAGGGGTACCTATGGCTACACCTTC.

This clone has only a few counts. The genes are TRBV19 and TRBJ1-6; D ambiguous. The V end was cut by 1 base, the J end by 9 bases, with 13 bases between. CDR3 length: 15 residues. Germline V gives CDR1 LNHDA, CDR2 SQIVND (reference sequence). In DNA form, the CDR3 reads TGTGCCAGTAGTATAGGGTACGCCGCCACTTCACCCCTCCACTTT. It yields the protein CASSIGYAATSPLHF.

DNA for the CDR3: TGTGCCACCGGATTTAATGGAGGTAATTCACCCCTCCACTTT. It translates to CATGFNGGNSPLHF. The chain links TRBV28 to TRBJ1-6; D is ambiguous. This CDR3 has 14 residues. CDR1 is MDHEN and CDR2 is SYDVKM in the germline V gene. The V end was cut by 10 bases, the J end by 6 bases, with 16 bases between. The full variable domain, in which reference TRBV28 and TRBJ1-6 provide the parts outside the CDR3, is DVKVTQSSRYLVKRTGEKVFLECVQDMDHENMFWYRQDPGLGLRLIYFSYDVKMKEKGDIPEGYSVSREKKERFSLILESASTNQTSMYLCATGFNGGNSPLHFGNGTRLTVT.

This clone was counted between two and nine times. The V gene is TRBV11-2, the J gene TRBJ1-2; D ambiguous. The germline V gene has CDR1 SGHAT and CDR2 FQNNGV. CDR3 length equals 12 residues. Trimming removed 6 bases from V and 5 bases from J, with 10 bases in between. The CDR3 loop reads CASRAGGYGYTF. CDR3 coding DNA: TGTGCCAGCAGGGCCGGAGGTTATGGCTACACCTTC.